This T cell receptor beta chain was identified during a study of T cell responses to AZD1222 COVID-19 vaccine. Study conclusions and caveats: Of spike-specific TCRs, nearly half reportedly target regions left unmutated in variants. Repertoires were sampled only after the peak T cell response.

Remarks on this clone: Its antigen is unknown.

CDR1 MDHEN and CDR2 SYDVKM come from the germline V gene. This CDR3 spans 18 amino acids. V was pared by 4 bases and J by 4 bases, with 23 bases between. Sequenced by immunoSEQ multiplex PCR; TCRdb stores in-frame clones only, minus some. The data show 53,000 or so clones, around 86% seen once. This TCR derives from an adult who received the AZD1222 COVID-19 vaccine. Sequenced here: peripheral blood, sampled 28 days after the second AZD1222 dose. The chain links TRBV28 to TRBJ1-5, with a possible D match to TRBD1 (5 bases). The CDR3 here is CASSSPSPPDSRNQPQHF. The CDR3 DNA is TGTGCCAGCAGTTCCCCTTCCCCACCAGACAGCCGTAATCAGCCCCAGCATTTT.